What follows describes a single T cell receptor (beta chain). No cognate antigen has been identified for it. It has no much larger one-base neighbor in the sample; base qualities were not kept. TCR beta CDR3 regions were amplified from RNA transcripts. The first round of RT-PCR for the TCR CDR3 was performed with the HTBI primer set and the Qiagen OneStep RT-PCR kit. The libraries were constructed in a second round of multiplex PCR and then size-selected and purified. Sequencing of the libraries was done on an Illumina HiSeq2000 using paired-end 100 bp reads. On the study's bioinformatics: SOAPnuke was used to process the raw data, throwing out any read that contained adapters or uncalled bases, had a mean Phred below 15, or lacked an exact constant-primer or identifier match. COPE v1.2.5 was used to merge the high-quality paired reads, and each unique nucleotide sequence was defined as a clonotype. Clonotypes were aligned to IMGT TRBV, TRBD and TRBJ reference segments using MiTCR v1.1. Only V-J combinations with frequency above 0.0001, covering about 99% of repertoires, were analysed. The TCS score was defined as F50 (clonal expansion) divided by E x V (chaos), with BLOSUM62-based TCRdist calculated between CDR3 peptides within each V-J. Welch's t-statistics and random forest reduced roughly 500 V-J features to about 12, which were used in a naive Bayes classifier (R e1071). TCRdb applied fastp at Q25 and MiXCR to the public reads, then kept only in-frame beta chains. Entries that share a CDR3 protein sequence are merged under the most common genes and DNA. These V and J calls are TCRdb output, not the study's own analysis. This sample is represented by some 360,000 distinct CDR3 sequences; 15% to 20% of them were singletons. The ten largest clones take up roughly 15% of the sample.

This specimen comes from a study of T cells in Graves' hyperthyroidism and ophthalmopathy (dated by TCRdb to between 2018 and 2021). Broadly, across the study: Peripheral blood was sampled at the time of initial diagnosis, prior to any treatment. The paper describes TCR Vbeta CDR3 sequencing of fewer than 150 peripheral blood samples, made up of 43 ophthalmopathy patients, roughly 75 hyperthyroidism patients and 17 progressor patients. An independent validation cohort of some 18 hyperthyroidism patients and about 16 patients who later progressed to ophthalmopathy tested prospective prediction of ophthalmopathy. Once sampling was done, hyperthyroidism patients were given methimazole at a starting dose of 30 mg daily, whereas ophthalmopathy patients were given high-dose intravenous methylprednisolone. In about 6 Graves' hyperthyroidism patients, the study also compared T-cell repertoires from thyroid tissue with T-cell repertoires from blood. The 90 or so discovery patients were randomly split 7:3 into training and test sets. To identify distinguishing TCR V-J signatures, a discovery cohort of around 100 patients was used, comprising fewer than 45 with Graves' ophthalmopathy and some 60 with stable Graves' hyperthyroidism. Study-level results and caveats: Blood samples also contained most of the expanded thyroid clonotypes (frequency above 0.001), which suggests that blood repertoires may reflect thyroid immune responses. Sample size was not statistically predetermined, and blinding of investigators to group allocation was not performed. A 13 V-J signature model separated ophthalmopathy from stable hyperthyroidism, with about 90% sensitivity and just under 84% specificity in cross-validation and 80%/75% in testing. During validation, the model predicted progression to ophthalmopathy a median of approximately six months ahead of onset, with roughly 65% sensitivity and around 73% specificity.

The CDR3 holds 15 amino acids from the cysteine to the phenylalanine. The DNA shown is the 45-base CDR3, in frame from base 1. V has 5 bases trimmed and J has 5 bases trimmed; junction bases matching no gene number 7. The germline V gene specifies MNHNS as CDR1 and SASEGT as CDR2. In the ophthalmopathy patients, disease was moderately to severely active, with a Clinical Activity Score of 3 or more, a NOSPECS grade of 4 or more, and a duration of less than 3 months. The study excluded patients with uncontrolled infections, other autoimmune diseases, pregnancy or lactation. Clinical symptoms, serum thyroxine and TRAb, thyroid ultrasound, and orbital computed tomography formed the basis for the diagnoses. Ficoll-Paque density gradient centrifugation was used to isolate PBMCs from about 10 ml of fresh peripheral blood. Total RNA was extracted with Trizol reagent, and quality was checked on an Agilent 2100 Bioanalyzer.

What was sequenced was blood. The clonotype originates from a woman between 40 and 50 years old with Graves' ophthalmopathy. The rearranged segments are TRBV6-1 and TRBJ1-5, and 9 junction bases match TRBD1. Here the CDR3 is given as CASSPGTGFDQPQHF. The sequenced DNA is TGTGCCAGCAGTCCCGGGACAGGGTTCGATCAGCCCCAGCATTTT.